This T cell receptor beta chain is drawn from a study of cytomegalovirus exposure and HLA in healthy donors. Study observations and caveats: A later analysis appeared to link common viral pathogens to several of the most significant clusters. It was shown in a later analysis that HLA-associated TCR beta chains were more clonally expanded than other, equally common chains.

The study ran its PCR with 60 Vbeta and 13 Jbeta primers. Assay: immunoSEQ multiplex PCR; the TCRdb copy retains only in-frame clones and omits some. The sample has fewer than 200,000 clones, around 74% seen once; the top ten hold around 2%. CDR1 and CDR2 (germline): SEHNR, FQNEAQ (reference sequence). V lost 2 bases, J lost 6 bases, and 3 bases stayed unmatched. The CDR3 runs to 15 residues. This clone was counted between two and nine times. What it binds is not known. Sequencing used PBMCs. The chain carries TRBV7-9 and TRBJ2-3; TRBD2 matches at 12 bases. The clonotype originates from a female donor in good health and CMV-seronegative. The CDR3 DNA reads TGTGCCAGCAGCTTACTAGCGGGGGGGCTTGATACGCAGTATTTT. It specifies CASSLLAGGLDTQYF.